These 8 T cell receptor beta chains were sequenced from one sample in a study of cytomegalovirus exposure and HLA in healthy donors. It was with 60 Vbeta and 13 Jbeta primers that the PCR ran. The assay was immunoSEQ multiplex PCR, and TCRdb's table has in-frame clones only and misses some. This sample has some 200,000 clones; more than 65% occur once, and the top ten carry about 1.7%. Sequenced sample: PBMCs. Every receptor here comes from a woman aged 25 to 39 in good health and CMV-seronegative.

This clone was found a few times. V usage is TRBV5-4 and J usage is TRBJ1-2, with D perhaps matching TRBD1 (6 bases). Germline assignment: CDR1 SGHNT and CDR2 YYREEE (reference sequence). V gave up 0 bases and J gave up 0 bases, with 9 bases separating them. This CDR3 has 15 amino acids. The CDR3 protein is CASSLGGGANYGYTF. CDR3 DNA: TGTGCCAGCAGCTTGGGTGGGGGCGCTAACTATGGCTACACCTTC. Filled out from reference TRBV5-4 and TRBJ1-2, the complete variable domain reads ETGVTQSPTHLIKTRGQQVTLRCSSQSGHNTVSWYQQALGQGPQFIFQYYREEENGRGNFPPRFSGLQFPNYSSELNVNALELDDSALYLCASSLGGGANYGYTFGSGTRLTVV.

The CDR3 sequence: CSVEPGQGWYEQFF. CDR3 nucleotide sequence: TGCAGCGTTGAACCGGGACAGGGTTGGTATGAGCAGTTCTTC. V gene TRBV29-1 combines with J gene TRBJ2-1; 9 bases are a match to TRBD1. The CDR3 is made up of 14 amino acids. CDR1 and CDR2 (germline): SQVTM, ANQGSEA. V gave up 2 bases and J gave up 8 bases; unmatched junction bases: 7.

This clone has more than one count but fewer than ten. This chain connects TRBV2 to TRBJ1-1; tentative D call: TRBD1 (6 bases). The V end was cut by 2 bases, the J end by 1 base, with 8 bases between. The germline gives CDR1 SNHLY, CDR2 FYNNEI. The CDR3 covers 14 residues. CDR3 sequence (DNA): TGTGCCAGCAGTGAACAGGGGCGGAACACTGAAGCTTTCTTT. Protein sequence: CASSEQGRNTEAFF.

V is TRBV5-4 and J is TRBJ2-6; TRBD2 aligns across 7 bases. The germline gives CDR1 SGHNT, CDR2 YYREEE (reference sequence). After removal of 0 bases from V and 3 bases from J, the junction contained 3 bases not matched to a gene. The CDR3 sequence is 16 residues long. CDR3 sequence reads: CASSLAWGGGANVLTF. CDR3 nucleotides: TGTGCCAGCAGCTTGGCTTGGGGGGGTGGGGCCAACGTCCTGACTTTC.

The chain joins TRBV29-1 to TRBJ2-5; D is uncertain. Trimming pared 6 bases from V and 5 bases from J, leaving 13 bases between. The length of the CDR3 is 12 residues. Germline values: CDR1 SQVTM, CDR2 ANQGSEA. CDR3 loop: CSVVAAQETQYF. DNA for the CDR3: TGCAGCGTGGTGGCGGCTCAGGAGACCCAGTACTTC.

This clone was picked up a small number of times. V usage is TRBV4-1 and J usage is TRBJ2-7, with 8 positions matching TRBD1. CDR3 length equals 15 residues. V was pared by 1 base and J by 0 bases, with 2 bases of the junction left unmatched. Germline lookup yields CDR1 MGHRA and CDR2 YSYEKL. As DNA, the CDR3 is TGCGCCAGCAGCCAAGGACAGGGGCCCTCCTACGAGCAGTACTTC. Amino acids: CASSQGQGPSYEQYF.

V and J are TRBV7-2 and TRBJ2-3; possibly TRBD2 for D (5 bases). This CDR3 has 17 amino acids. Per germline, CDR1 SGHTA and CDR2 FQGNSA. V was pared by 0 bases and J by 4 bases, with 17 bases between. The CDR3 nucleotides are TGTGCCAGCAGCTTAGCGCCCACGGGGTGGGTGTCAGATACGCAGTATTTT. Translating gives CASSLAPTGWVSDTQYF.

The V and J genes are TRBV10-3 and TRBJ1-1, with D perhaps matching TRBD1 (5 bases). The CDR3 length is 12 residues. V lost 3 bases to trimming and J lost 7 bases, with 9 bases between them. In germline, CDR1 is ENHRY, CDR2 SYGVKD. The CDR3 loop reads CAISDPTVEAFF. CDR3 coding DNA: TGTGCCATCAGTGATCCGACAGTTGAAGCTTTCTTT.